This passage covers 29 T cell receptor beta chains from one sample sequenced in a study of Tregs in tolerant kidney transplant recipients (dated by TCRdb to the late 2010s). The method was the immunoSEQ multiplex PCR assay. Sourced from immuneACCESS, this table was stored by TCRdb with only in-frame sequences that have V and J called. A share of the clones is absent; for the studies checked, an unresolved V gene accounts for under half, and the remainder has no known explanation. The sample profile shows tens of thousands of clones; approximately 94% of them were found once. Together, the top ten hold around 1.6% of the sample. The transplants used related donors with nonmyeloablative bone marrow transplantation, and mixed chimerism in the human trials was transient. The sample here was CD4+ T cells from blood (PBMCs), taken 12 months after the transplant. These receptors all come from a human patient who received a combined kidney and bone marrow transplant. After a transplant, some T cells may have been passed on by the graft donor.

V is TRBV6-4 and J is TRBJ1-2, with 7 nucleotides matching TRBD1. The junction had 11 bases not matched to a gene; V was cut back by 6 bases and J by 7 bases. This CDR3 region has 14 residues. Germline loops: CDR1 MRHNA, CDR2 SNTAGT. CDR3 DNA: TGTGCCAGCAGAGAGACAGGGAGTGTCTCTGGCTACACCTTC. Protein: CASRETGSVSGYTF.

The chain joins TRBV30 to TRBJ2-1; TRBD1 matches 9 bases. The CDR3 consists of 15 residues. CDR1 is GTSNPN and CDR2 is SVGIG in the germline V gene (reference sequence). V shed 4 bases, J shed 6 bases, and the junction held 10 bases outside the gene matches. CDR3 coding DNA: TGTGCCTGGACCTTCGCCAGACAGGGGGGCAATGAGCAGTTCTTC. Translated, it gives CAWTFARQGGNEQFF.

The rearrangement uses TRBV6-4 and TRBJ2-5, with D possibly matching TRBD2 (5 bases). This CDR3 has 15 residues. Per the germline V gene, CDR1 is MRHNA and CDR2 is SNTAGT. V lost 4 bases, J lost 5 bases, and 17 bases lay in between. The CDR3 loop reads CASSARIGTGETQYF. In nucleotides, the CDR3 is TGTGCCAGCAGTGCCAGGATTGGAACGGGGGAGACCCAGTACTTC.

Turning to this clone: Other DNA sequences of this sample code for an identical CDR3. V gene TRBV5-4 combines with J gene TRBJ1-6; D remains ambiguous. Germline-derived CDR1 and CDR2 are SGHNT and YYREEE (reference sequence). The CDR3 totals 16 residues. The ends were cut back, 4 bases at V and 0 bases at J, with 11 bases in the middle. The CDR3 here is CASSLLDNSYNSPLHF. Here the CDR3 DNA reads TGTGCCAGCAGCCTCCTCGACAACTCCTATAATTCACCCCTCCACTTT.

V gene TRBV9 combines with J gene TRBJ2-3, with TRBD2 matching 11 bases. V gave up 2 bases and J gave up 2 bases; unmatched junction bases: 1. CDR1 is SGDLS and CDR2 is YYNGEE in the germline V gene. This CDR3 has 15 amino acids. The CDR3 spells CASSVSGGATDTQYF. The CDR3 DNA follows: TGTGCCAGCAGCGTTAGCGGGGGGGCCACAGATACGCAGTATTTT.

A note on this clone: This CDR3 is also generated by other DNA sequences in the sample. The chain uses TRBV10-3 and TRBJ2-7; 7 positions agree with TRBD1. The length of the CDR3 is 13 residues. CDR1 ENHRY and CDR2 SYGVKD come from the germline V gene. Trimming removed 4 bases from V and 0 bases from J; junction bases left unmatched: 0. The CDR3, as DNA: TGTGCCATCAGTGGGACAGGCTCCTACGAGCAGTACTTC. Its protein is CAISGTGSYEQYF.

The chain recombines TRBV7-9 with TRBJ1-3, with TRBD1 matching 7 bases. Germline CDR1 and CDR2: SEHNR and FQNEAQ (reference sequence). This CDR3 has 14 residues. V was clipped by 4 bases and J by 4 bases; unmatched bases: 4. This CDR3 is CASSSGQMGNTIYF. For the CDR3, the DNA is TGTGCCAGCAGCTCGGGACAGATGGGAAACACCATATATTTT.

The chain links TRBV19 to TRBJ2-3; 10 bases match TRBD1. CDR1 and CDR2 from the germline V gene are LNHDA and SQIVND (reference sequence). CDR3 length: 15 residues. V gave up 5 bases and J gave up 3 bases; unmatched junction bases: 5. The CDR3 DNA is TGTGCCAGTAGTCCAGGGACAGGGGAAACAGATACGCAGTATTTT. This translates into CASSPGTGETDTQYF. The full variable domain, with the rest looked up from reference TRBV19 and TRBJ2-3, is DGGITQSPKYLFRKEGQNVTLSCEQNLNHDAMYWYRQDPGQGLRLIYYSQIVNDFQKGDIAEGYSVSREKKESFPLTVTSAQKNPTAFYLCASSPGTGETDTQYFGPGTRLTVL.

The chain links TRBV7-2 to TRBJ1-5; TRBD1 is a possible D gene (6 bases). The CDR3 contains 15 residues. The V gene's germline CDR1 is SGHTA and CDR2 FQGNSA. Trimming pared 5 bases from V and 0 bases from J, leaving 11 bases between. Here the CDR3 DNA reads TGTGCCAGCAGCCTACAGGGTTATAGCAATCAGCCCCAGCATTTT. This gives the protein CASSLQGYSNQPQHF.

The chain couples TRBV27 to TRBJ2-5; 7 positions match TRBD1. V shed 2 bases, J shed 2 bases, and the junction held 5 bases outside the gene matches. Germline assignment: CDR1 MNHEY and CDR2 SMNVEV (reference sequence). The CDR3 spans 15 residues. CDR3 nucleotides: TGTGCCAGCAGTTTAGCCGGACAGGCTCAAGAGACCCAGTACTTC. Encoded protein: CASSLAGQAQETQYF.

V usage is TRBV29-1 and J usage is TRBJ2-1; D ambiguous. The CDR3 is made up of 13 amino acids. V lost 5 bases to trimming and J lost 4 bases, with 12 bases between them. Germline V gene lookup returns CDR1 SQVTM and CDR2 ANQGSEA. CDR3 region: CSVRSDIYNEQFF. The CDR3 DNA is TGCAGCGTTCGATCCGACATATACAATGAGCAGTTCTTC.

This rearrangement joins TRBV2 to TRBJ1-4; D not certain. CDR3 length: 16 residues. Germline-derived CDR1 and CDR2 are SNHLY and FYNNEI. V was pared by 2 bases and J by 5 bases, with 15 bases between. The CDR3 sequence is CASSERRQTSNEKLFF. CDR3 nucleotide sequence: TGTGCCAGCAGTGAAAGGCGTCAGACTTCAAATGAAAAACTGTTTTTT. The full variable domain, its missing parts supplied by reference TRBV2 and TRBJ1-4, is EPEVTQTPSHQVTQMGQEVILRCVPISNHLYFYWYRQILGQKVEFLVSFYNNEISEKSEIFDDQFSVERPDGSNFTLKIRSTKLEDSAMYFCASSERRQTSNEKLFFGSGTQLSVL.

The chain couples TRBV4-3 to TRBJ2-1; 9 bases are a match to TRBD2. The CDR3 is made up of 16 amino acids. Germline CDR1 LGHNA, CDR2 YSLEER. Trimming cost V 0 bases and J 6 bases; bases outside gene matches: 6. The CDR3 coding sequence is TGCGCCAGCAGCCAAGATGAGCGGGAGGTCACCAATGAGCAGTTCTTC. Residues: CASSQDEREVTNEQFF.

V gene TRBV7-9 combines with J gene TRBJ1-1, with TRBD1 matching 7 bases. The CDR3 sequence is 16 residues long. Germline trimming cut 4 bases from V and 0 bases from J; bases unmatched to any gene: 8. Germline loops: CDR1 SEHNR, CDR2 FQNEAQ (reference sequence). The CDR3 DNA reads as TGTGCCAGCAGCTCCACTACAGGGGCGATGAACACTGAAGCTTTCTTT. Its protein is CASSSTTGAMNTEAFF.

This chain connects TRBV5-1 to TRBJ1-1; 7 nucleotides line up with TRBD1. V was clipped by 0 bases and J by 4 bases; unmatched bases: 3. CDR3 length: 14 residues. Germline V gene lookup returns CDR1 SGHRS and CDR2 YFSETQ. Here the CDR3 reads CASSLADRATEAFF. The CDR3 DNA is TGCGCCAGCAGCTTGGCCGACAGGGCCACTGAAGCTTTCTTT.

In nucleotides, the CDR3 is TGTGCCAGCAGCTTTACTATACCCACAGATACGCAGTATTTT. It codes for CASSFTIPTDTQYF. V gene TRBV7-2 combines with J gene TRBJ2-3, with D hard to call. The CDR3 is 14 amino acids. Germline CDR1 and CDR2: SGHTA and FQGNSA. V gave up 3 bases and J gave up 2 bases, with 9 bases separating them.

The genes are TRBV19 and TRBJ2-1; no firm D call. V gave up 1 base and J gave up 2 bases, with 15 bases separating them. This CDR3 comprises 17 residues. CDR1 is LNHDA and CDR2 is SQIVND in the germline V gene (reference sequence). The DNA of the CDR3 is TGTGCCAGTAGTATAGCCCAACCTACTTCCCCCTACAATGAGCAGTTCTTC. Amino acids: CASSIAQPTSPYNEQFF. The full variable domain, with the rest looked up from reference TRBV19 and TRBJ2-1, is DGGITQSPKYLFRKEGQNVTLSCEQNLNHDAMYWYRQDPGQGLRLIYYSQIVNDFQKGDIAEGYSVSREKKESFPLTVTSAQKNPTAFYLCASSIAQPTSPYNEQFFGPGTRLTVL.

The chain carries TRBV7-2 and TRBJ1-2; no clear D. V lost 1 base and J 6 bases, leaving 9 bases between the germline ends. The CDR3 length is 13 residues. Germline V gene data show CDR1 as SGHTA and CDR2 as FQGNSA. CDR3 coding DNA: TGTGCCAGCAGCTTAGGAGCGATCCATGGCTACACCTTC. This codes for CASSLGAIHGYTF.

V and J are TRBV7-6 and TRBJ1-3; 9 bases match TRBD1. The CDR3 spans 16 residues. V shed 5 bases, J shed 1 base, and the junction held 6 bases outside the gene matches. Germline CDR1 reads SGHVS; CDR2 reads FNYEAQ. Written as DNA, the CDR3 is TGTGCCAGCAGCCCCCGGGGACAGGGATCTGGAAACACCATATATTTT. Its translation: CASSPRGQGSGNTIYF.

The chain combines TRBV9 with TRBJ1-4, with 12 positions matching TRBD1. J was trimmed by 8 bases and V by 3 bases; bases with no gene match: 23. Germline CDR1 and CDR2: SGDLS and YYNGEE. This CDR3 region has 21 residues. CDR3 protein: CASSDRPGTGGLGVHSEKLFF. The CDR3, as DNA: TGTGCCAGCAGCGATCGACCCGGGACAGGGGGCTTGGGAGTACATTCGGAAAAACTGTTTTTT.

This chain links TRBV7-3 with TRBJ2-2; weak D call: TRBD1 (5 bases). Per the germline V gene, CDR1 is SGHTA and CDR2 is FQGTGA. The CDR3 consists of 15 residues. V lost 5 bases and J 6 bases, leaving 16 bases between the germline ends. Here the CDR3 reads CASSPKTPGPGELFF. The CDR3 region has the DNA TGTGCCAGCAGCCCCAAGACCCCAGGGCCCGGGGAGCTGTTTTTT.

The chain uses TRBV7-9 and TRBJ1-1; D ambiguous. Trimming stripped 4 bases from V and 10 bases from J, with 19 bases between. Germline loops: CDR1 SEHNR, CDR2 FQNEAQ (reference sequence). This CDR3 region has 14 residues. The CDR3 here is CASSSTEGSYGAFF. The CDR3 DNA sequence: TGTGCCAGCAGCTCCACGGAGGGCAGTTACGGAGCTTTCTTT.

The chain has TRBV4-1 and TRBJ1-2; D is perhaps TRBD1 (6 bases). Germline loops: CDR1 MGHRA, CDR2 YSYEKL. With 0 bases removed from V and 4 bases from J, the gap between germline ends came to 9 bases. This CDR3 comprises 14 residues. The CDR3 sequence: CASSQEGHIYGYTF. CDR3 nucleotides: TGCGCCAGCAGCCAAGAGGGACACATCTATGGCTACACCTTC.

The chain combines TRBV10-3 with TRBJ2-5; TRBD2 matches at 8 bases. Per germline, CDR1 ENHRY and CDR2 SYGVKD. Losses at the gene ends were 8 bases for V and 5 bases for J; bases not matched to a gene: 16. CDR3 length equals 16 residues. The CDR3 reads CAIAPAISGMEETQYF. CDR3 coding DNA: TGTGCCATCGCGCCCGCGATTAGCGGGATGGAGGAGACCCAGTACTTC.

This chain links TRBV6-1 with TRBJ2-7, with D possibly matching TRBD1 (6 bases). Germline V gene data show CDR1 as MNHNS and CDR2 as SASEGT. The CDR3 spans 12 residues. The germline V and J ends were trimmed by 8 bases and 2 bases, with 10 bases remaining between them. The CDR3 here is CASGTYAYEQYF. The CDR3 DNA is TGTGCCAGCGGGACATATGCCTACGAGCAGTACTTC.

The chain joins TRBV27 to TRBJ1-1, with D perhaps matching TRBD1 (6 bases). The germline gives CDR1 MNHEY, CDR2 SMNVEV (reference sequence). Trimming removed 2 bases from V and 4 bases from J, with 11 bases in between. The CDR3 loop spans 14 amino acids. CDR3 nucleotides: TGTGCCAGCAGTTTAATGAGAGGGGGCACTGAAGCTTTCTTT. This gives the protein CASSLMRGGTEAFF.

Only one count was recorded for this clone. The chain combines TRBV10-3 with TRBJ1-2; D not resolved. In germline, CDR1 is ENHRY, CDR2 SYGVKD. This CDR3 has 13 amino acids. The germline V and J ends were trimmed by 6 bases and 0 bases, with 8 bases remaining between them. The CDR3 DNA reads TGTGCCATCAGGACAACTTCTAACTATGGCTACACCTTC. Amino acids: CAIRTTSNYGYTF.

The DNA of the CDR3 is TGTGCCAGCAGCTTACCGGGACTCCAAGAGACCCAGTACTTC. Protein: CASSLPGLQETQYF. This chain uses TRBV7-6 with TRBJ2-5; TRBD2 might be the D (6 bases). The CDR3 extends over 14 amino acids. Deletions cut 2 bases from V and 1 base from J, with 8 bases between. From germline, CDR1 is SGHVS and CDR2 FNYEAQ.

The chain recombines TRBV10-3 with TRBJ2-1; 12 bases are a match to TRBD2. Per the germline V gene, CDR1 is ENHRY and CDR2 is SYGVKD. The CDR3 has 14 residues. The ends lost 7 bases at V and 8 bases at J; junction bases unmatched: 6. As DNA, the CDR3 is TGTGCCATCAAACTAGCGGGAGGAGTGGATGAGCAGTTCTTC. It codes for CAIKLAGGVDEQFF.